This TCR beta chain was profiled in a study of CD8 T cells in ankylosing spondylitis. Findings of the study overall: A motif in TCR beta, a set of roughly 8 highly homologous variants, appeared characteristic of ankylosing spondylitis blood.

Per the germline V gene, CDR1 is SNHLY and CDR2 is FYNNEI. Trimming pared 3 bases from V and 0 bases from J, leaving 9 bases between. The CDR3 spans 15 residues. With regard to this clonotype: Its antigen is unknown.

TCR beta libraries were made by quantitative 5'-RACE with molecular barcodes. TCRdb re-called the 5' RACE reads with MiXCR, one entry per CDR3 protein. The sample yields approximately 350,000 distinct CDR3 sequences, 20% seen once. This clonotype was sampled from a male donor with ankylosing spondylitis or in good health (not recorded which). Sequenced: blood, either unsorted or a sorted T cell fraction (not recorded which). V gene TRBV2 combines with J gene TRBJ1-3, with a possible D match to TRBD1 (5 bases). The CDR3 sequence is CASSERGDSGNTIYF. The DNA of the CDR3 is TGTGCCAGCAGTGAGAGGGGCGACTCTGGAAACACCATATATTTT.